This paragraph reports one T cell receptor (beta chain). Its antigen is not known. The data derive from a study of T cell responses to AZD1222 COVID-19 vaccine. Study-wide results and caveats: Sampled repertoires all dated from after the peak T cell response. Regions left unmutated in variants are reportedly the target of nearly half of spike-specific TCRs.

The repertoire was sequenced with immunoSEQ multiplex PCR; TCRdb's copy has only in-frame clones and lacks some. The sample has approximately 180,000 clones; roughly 91% are singletons. Germline CDR1 PRHDT, CDR2 FYEKMQ (reference sequence). V was clipped by 4 bases and J by 5 bases, with 11 bases between them. The CDR3 spans 13 residues. Sequences were derived from peripheral blood, sampled on day 0 of AZD1222 vaccination. The TCR comes from an adult in good health. The chain employs TRBV13 and TRBJ2-5; D is unresolved. In nucleotides, the CDR3 is TGTGCCAGCAGCTCGGACCCCGCCGAGACCCAGTACTTC. It codes for CASSSDPAETQYF.